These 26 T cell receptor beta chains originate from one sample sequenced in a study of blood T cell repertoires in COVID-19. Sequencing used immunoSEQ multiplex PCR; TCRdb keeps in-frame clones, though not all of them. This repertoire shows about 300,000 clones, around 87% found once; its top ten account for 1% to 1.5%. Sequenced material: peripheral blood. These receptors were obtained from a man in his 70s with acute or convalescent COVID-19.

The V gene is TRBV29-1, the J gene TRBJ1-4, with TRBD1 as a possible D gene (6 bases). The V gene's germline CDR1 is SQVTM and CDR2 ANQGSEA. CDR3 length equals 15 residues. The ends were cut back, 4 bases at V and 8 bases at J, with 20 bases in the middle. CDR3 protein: CSVGGVGGAMEKLFF. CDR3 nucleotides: TGCAGCGTTGGCGGGGTAGGGGGGGCGATGGAAAAACTGTTTTTT.

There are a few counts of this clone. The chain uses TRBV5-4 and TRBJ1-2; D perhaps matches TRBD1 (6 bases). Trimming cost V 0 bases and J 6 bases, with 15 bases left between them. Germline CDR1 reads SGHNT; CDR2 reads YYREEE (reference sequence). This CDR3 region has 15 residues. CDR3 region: CASSLVRGGSDGYTF. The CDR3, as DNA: TGTGCCAGCAGCTTGGTTCGTGGGGGCTCTGATGGCTACACCTTC.

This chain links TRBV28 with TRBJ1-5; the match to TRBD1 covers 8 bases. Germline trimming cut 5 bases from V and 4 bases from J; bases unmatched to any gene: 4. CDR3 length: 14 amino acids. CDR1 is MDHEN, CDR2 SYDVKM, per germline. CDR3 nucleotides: TGTGCCAGCAGTCTCGACAGGGGAAATCAGCCCCAGCATTTT. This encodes CASSLDRGNQPQHF.

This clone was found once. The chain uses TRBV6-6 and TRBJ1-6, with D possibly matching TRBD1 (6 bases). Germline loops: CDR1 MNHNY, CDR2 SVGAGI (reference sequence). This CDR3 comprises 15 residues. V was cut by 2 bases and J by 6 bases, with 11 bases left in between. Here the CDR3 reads CASSYPQGPNSPLHF. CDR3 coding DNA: TGTGCCAGCAGTTACCCCCAGGGGCCTAATTCACCCCTCCACTTT.

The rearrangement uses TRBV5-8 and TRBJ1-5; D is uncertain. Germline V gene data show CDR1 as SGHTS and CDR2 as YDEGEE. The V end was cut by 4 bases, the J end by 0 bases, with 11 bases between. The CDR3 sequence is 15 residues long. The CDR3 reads CASSPGLNSNQPQHF. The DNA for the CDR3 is TGTGCCAGCAGCCCAGGCCTTAATAGCAATCAGCCCCAGCATTTT.

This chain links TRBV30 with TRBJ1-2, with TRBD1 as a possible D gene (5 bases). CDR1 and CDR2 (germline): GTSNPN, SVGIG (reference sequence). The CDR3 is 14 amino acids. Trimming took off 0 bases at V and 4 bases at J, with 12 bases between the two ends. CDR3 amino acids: CAWSVKGLGYGYTF. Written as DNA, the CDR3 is TGTGCCTGGAGTGTTAAGGGGCTGGGCTATGGCTACACCTTC.

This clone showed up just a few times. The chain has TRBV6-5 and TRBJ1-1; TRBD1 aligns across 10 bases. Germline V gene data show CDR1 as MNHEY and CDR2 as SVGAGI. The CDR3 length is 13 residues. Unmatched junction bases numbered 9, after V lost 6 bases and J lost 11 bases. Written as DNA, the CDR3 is TGTGCCAGCAGGGCCGGGACAGGGGATCGCGCTTTCTTT. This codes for CASRAGTGDRAFF.

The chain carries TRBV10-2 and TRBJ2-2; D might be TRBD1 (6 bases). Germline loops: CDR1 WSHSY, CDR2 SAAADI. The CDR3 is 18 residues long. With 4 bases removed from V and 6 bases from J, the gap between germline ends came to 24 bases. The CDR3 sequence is CASSVNTGISLGAGELFF. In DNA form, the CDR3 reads TGCGCCAGCAGTGTGAACACAGGGATAAGTTTGGGGGCCGGGGAGCTGTTTTTT.

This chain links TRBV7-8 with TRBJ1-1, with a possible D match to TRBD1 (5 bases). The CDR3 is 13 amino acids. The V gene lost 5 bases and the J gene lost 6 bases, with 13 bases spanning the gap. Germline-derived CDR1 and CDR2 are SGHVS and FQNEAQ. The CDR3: CASSRAGPSEAFF. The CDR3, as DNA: TGTGCCAGCAGCCGAGCGGGGCCCTCTGAAGCTTTCTTT.

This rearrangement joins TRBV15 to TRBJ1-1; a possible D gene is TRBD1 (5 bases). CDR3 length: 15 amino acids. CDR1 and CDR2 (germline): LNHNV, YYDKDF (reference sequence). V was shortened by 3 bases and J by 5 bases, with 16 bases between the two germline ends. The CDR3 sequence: CATSRGGDLGTEAFF. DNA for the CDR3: TGTGCCACCAGCAGGGGCGGGGACTTGGGGACTGAAGCTTTCTTT.

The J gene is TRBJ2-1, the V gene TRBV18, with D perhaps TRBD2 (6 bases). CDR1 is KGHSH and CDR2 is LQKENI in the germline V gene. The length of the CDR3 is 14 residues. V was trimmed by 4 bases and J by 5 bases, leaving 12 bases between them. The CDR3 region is CASSRDSGDNEQFF. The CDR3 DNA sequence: TGTGCCAGCTCACGGGATAGCGGAGACAATGAGCAGTTCTTC.

CDR3 DNA sequence: TGTGCCAGTAACTCCGGGACTACGGCTCGGTACACTGAAGCTTTCTTT. Translated: CASNSGTTARYTEAFF. This chain joins TRBV19 and TRBJ1-1; tentatively, D is TRBD1 (5 bases). V was trimmed by 7 bases and J by 3 bases, leaving 21 bases between them. Germline V CDR1 and CDR2: LNHDA, SQIVND (reference sequence). The CDR3 totals 16 residues.

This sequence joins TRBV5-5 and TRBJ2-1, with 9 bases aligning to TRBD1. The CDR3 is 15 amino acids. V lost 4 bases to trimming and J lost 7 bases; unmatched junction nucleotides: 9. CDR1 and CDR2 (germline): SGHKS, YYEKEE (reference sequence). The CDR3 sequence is CASSGTGQGVNEQFF. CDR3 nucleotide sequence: TGTGCCAGCAGCGGAACGGGACAGGGTGTTAATGAGCAGTTCTTC. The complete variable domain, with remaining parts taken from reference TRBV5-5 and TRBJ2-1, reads DAGVTQSPTHLIKTRGQQVTLRCSPISGHKSVSWYQQVLGQGPQFIFQYYEKEERGRGNFPDRFSARQFPNYSSELNVNALLLGDSALYLCASSGTGQGVNEQFFGPGTRLTVL.

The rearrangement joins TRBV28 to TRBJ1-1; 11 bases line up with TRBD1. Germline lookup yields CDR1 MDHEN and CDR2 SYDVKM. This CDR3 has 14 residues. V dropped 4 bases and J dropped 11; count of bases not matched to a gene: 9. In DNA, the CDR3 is TGTGCCAGCAGTTCCGGACAGGGGGCGCTTGGGGCTTTCTTT. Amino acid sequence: CASSSGQGALGAFF.

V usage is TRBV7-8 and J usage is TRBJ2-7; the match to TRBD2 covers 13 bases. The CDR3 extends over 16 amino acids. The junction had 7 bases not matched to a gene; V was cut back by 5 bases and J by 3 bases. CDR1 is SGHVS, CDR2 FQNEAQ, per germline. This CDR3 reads CASSRGLAGEVYEQYF. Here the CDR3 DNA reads TGTGCCAGCAGCCGAGGACTAGCGGGAGAGGTCTACGAGCAGTACTTC.

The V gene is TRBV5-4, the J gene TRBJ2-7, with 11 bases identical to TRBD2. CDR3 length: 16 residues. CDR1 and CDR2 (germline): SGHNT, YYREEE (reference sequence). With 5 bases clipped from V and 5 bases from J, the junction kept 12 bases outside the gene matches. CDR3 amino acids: CASRPQLAGVVNEQYF. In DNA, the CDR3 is TGTGCCAGCAGGCCCCAACTAGCGGGAGTAGTCAACGAGCAGTACTTC.

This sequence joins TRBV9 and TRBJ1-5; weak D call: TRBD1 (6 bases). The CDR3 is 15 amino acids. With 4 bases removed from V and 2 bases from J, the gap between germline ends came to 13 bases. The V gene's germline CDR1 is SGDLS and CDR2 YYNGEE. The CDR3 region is CASSPGVGGNQPQHF. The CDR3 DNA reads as TGTGCCAGCAGCCCAGGGGTCGGGGGCAATCAGCCCCAGCATTTT.

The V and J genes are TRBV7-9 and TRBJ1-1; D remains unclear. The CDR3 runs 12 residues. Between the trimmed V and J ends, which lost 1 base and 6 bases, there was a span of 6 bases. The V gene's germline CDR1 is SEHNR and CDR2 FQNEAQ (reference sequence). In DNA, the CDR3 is TGTGCCAGCAGCTTAGAGCCCCCTGAAGCTTTCTTT. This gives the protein CASSLEPPEAFF.

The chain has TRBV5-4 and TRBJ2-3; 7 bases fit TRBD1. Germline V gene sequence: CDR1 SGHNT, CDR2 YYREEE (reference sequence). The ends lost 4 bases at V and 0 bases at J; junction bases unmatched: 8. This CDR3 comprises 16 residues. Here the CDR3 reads CASSLFWDSSTDTQYF. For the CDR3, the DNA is TGTGCCAGCAGCCTCTTTTGGGACAGTAGCACAGATACGCAGTATTTT.

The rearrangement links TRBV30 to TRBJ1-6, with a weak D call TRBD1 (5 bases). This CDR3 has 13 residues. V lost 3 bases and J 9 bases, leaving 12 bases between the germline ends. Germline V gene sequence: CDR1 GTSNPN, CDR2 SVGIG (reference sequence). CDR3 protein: CAWRGQGSSPLHF. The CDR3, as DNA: TGTGCCTGGAGAGGGCAGGGATCTTCACCCCTCCACTTT.

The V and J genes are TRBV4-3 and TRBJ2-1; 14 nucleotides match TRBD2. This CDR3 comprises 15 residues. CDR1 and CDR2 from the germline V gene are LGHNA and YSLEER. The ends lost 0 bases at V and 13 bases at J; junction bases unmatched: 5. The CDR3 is CASSQDRLAGGPQFF. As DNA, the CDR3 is TGCGCCAGCAGCCAAGACCGACTAGCGGGAGGGCCCCAGTTCTTC.

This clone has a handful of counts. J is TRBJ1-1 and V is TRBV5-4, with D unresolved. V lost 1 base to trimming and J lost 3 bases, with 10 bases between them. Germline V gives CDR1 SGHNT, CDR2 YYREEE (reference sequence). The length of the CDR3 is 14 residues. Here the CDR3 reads CASSLLPLYTEAFF. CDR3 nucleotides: TGTGCCAGCAGCTTGCTTCCCCTATACACTGAAGCTTTCTTT.

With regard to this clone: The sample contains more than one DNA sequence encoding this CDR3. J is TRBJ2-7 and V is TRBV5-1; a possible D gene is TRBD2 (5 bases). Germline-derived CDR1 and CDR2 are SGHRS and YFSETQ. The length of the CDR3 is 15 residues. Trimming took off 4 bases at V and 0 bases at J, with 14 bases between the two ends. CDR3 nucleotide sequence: TGCGCCAGCAGCCCGCCTTCGGGGAGCTCCTACGAGCAGTACTTC. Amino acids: CASSPPSGSSYEQYF.

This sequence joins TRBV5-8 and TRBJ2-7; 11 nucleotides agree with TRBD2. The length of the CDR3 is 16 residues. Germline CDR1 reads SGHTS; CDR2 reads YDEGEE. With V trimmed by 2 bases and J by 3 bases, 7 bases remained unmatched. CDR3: CASSFFSGTSGYEQYF. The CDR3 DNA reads TGTGCCAGCAGCTTCTTCTCCGGGACTAGCGGCTACGAGCAGTACTTC.

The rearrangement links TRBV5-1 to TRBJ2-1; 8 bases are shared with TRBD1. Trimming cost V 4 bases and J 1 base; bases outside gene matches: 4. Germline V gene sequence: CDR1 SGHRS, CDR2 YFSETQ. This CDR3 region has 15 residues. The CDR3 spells CASSEGQGSYNEQFF. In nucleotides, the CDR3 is TGCGCCAGCAGCGAAGGACAGGGATCCTACAATGAGCAGTTCTTC.

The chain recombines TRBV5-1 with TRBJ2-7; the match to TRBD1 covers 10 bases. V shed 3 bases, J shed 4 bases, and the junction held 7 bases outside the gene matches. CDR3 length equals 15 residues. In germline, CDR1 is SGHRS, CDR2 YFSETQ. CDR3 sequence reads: CASSYGGQGSYEQYF. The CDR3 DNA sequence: TGCGCCAGCAGCTACGGGGGACAGGGGAGTTACGAGCAGTACTTC.